Below, 22 T cell receptor beta chains from the same sample are listed, as sequenced in a study of regulatory T cells in long-lasting Graves disease. Specified time point: newly diagnosed GD, antithyroid drugs for less than 3 months. RNA isolated from PBMCs was used to make the TCR library. Researchers made TCR beta libraries by using iRepertoire HTBI primers and running Arm-PCR on CDR3 regions. TCRdb fed the multiplex PCR reads into MiXCR, producing one record per CDR3 protein. The table includes 500,000 to 700,000 distinct CDR3 sequences, roughly 15% detected once. The same data also contributed to another study, on T cells in Graves' hyperthyroidism and ophthalmopathy.

The sequencing used peripheral blood mononuclear cells (PBMCs), collected at new diagnosis, from a patient treated with antithyroid drugs. These receptors came from a woman younger than 45 with Graves disease.

The chain uses TRBV2 and TRBJ1-3; D uncertain. V was cut by 4 bases and J by 0 bases, with 10 bases left in between. CDR3 length equals 15 residues. CDR1 is SNHLY and CDR2 is FYNNEI in the germline V gene. Written as DNA, the CDR3 is TGTGCCAGCAGTGCAGGTCAAAACTCTGGAAACACCATATATTTT. It is translated as CASSAGQNSGNTIYF. Looking up the rest from reference TRBV2 and TRBJ1-3 gives the full variable domain: EPEVTQTPSHQVTQMGQEVILRCVPISNHLYFYWYRQILGQKVEFLVSFYNNEISEKSEIFDDQFSVERPDGSNFTLKIRSTKLEDSAMYFCASSAGQNSGNTIYFGEGSWLTVV.

There are a few counts of this clonotype. The chain joins TRBV19 to TRBJ2-7; the D call may be TRBD1 or TRBD2 (5 bases each). V was shortened by 1 base and J by 0 bases, with 10 bases between the two germline ends. Per germline, CDR1 LNHDA and CDR2 SQIVND (reference sequence). The CDR3 is 15 residues long. CDR3 sequence (DNA): TGTGCCAGTAGTATAGCGGGGCGGAGCTCCTACGAGCAGTACTTC. It encodes CASSIAGRSSYEQYF.

The chain links TRBV9 to TRBJ1-2, with D possibly being TRBD1 (5 bases). The ends were cut back, 4 bases at V and 8 bases at J, with 18 bases in the middle. Germline CDR1 and CDR2: SGDLS and YYNGEE. The CDR3 runs 14 residues. As DNA, the CDR3 is TGTGCCAGCAGCTCAACCGGGGCCGGGGAGGGCTACACCTTC. Protein product: CASSSTGAGEGYTF.

Many counts were recorded for this clonotype. The chain links TRBV28 to TRBJ1-2; D is ambiguous. In germline, CDR1 is MDHEN, CDR2 SYDVKM. The CDR3 runs to 14 residues. V was trimmed by 1 base and J by 4 bases, leaving 10 bases between them. The CDR3 bases are TGTGCCAGCAGTTTATATGCCGTGGGCTATGGCTACACCTTC. Amino acid sequence: CASSLYAVGYGYTF.

The rearrangement uses TRBV9 and TRBJ2-1; tentatively, D is TRBD2 (6 bases). Trimming left V 0 bases short and J 8 bases short, with 15 bases between. The CDR3 is made up of 15 amino acids. Germline-derived CDR1 and CDR2 are SGDLS and YYNGEE. The CDR3 DNA reads as TGTGCCAGCAGCGTAGGCCGCCCAGTAGCGGATGAGCAGTTCTTC. Translation gives CASSVGRPVADEQFF. Together with reference TRBV9 and TRBJ2-1, the CDR3 gives the full variable domain: DSGVTQTPKHLITATGQRVTLRCSPRSGDLSVYWYQQSLDQGLQFLIQYYNGEERAKGNILERFSAQQFPDLHSELNLSSLELGDSALYFCASSVGRPVADEQFFGPGTRLTVL.

This clonotype was seen many times. This chain connects TRBV28 to TRBJ2-7; possible D gene TRBD2, 5 bases. The V and J ends lost 6 bases and 2 bases respectively, with 17 bases between them. This CDR3 has 15 amino acids. Germline V gives CDR1 MDHEN, CDR2 SYDVKM. CDR3 region: CASRRTSFPTYEQYF. The CDR3 nucleotides are TGTGCCAGCAGACGTACTAGTTTCCCAACCTACGAGCAGTACTTC.

Points on this clonotype: Because the CDR3 is missing its conserved closing phenylalanine or tryptophan, this is likely a read error. This sequence joins TRBV7-3 and TRBJ2-7; 10 bases are a match to TRBD1. CDR3 length equals 14 residues. Germline V gene lookup returns CDR1 SGHTA and CDR2 FQGTGA. The trim removed 5 bases at V and 5 bases at J, leaving 6 bases unmatched. CDR3 nucleotide sequence: TGTGCCAGCAGCCCAGGGACAGGGGCTCACGAGCAGTACCTC. Translation: CASSPGTGAHEQYL.

This clonotype was counted at least ten times. The CDR3 coding sequence is TGTGCCAGCAGCTCTCCCGGGACATCTCAAGAGACCCAGTACTTC. This translates into CASSSPGTSQETQYF. The rearrangement links TRBV28 to TRBJ2-5, with a weak D call TRBD1 (6 bases). There are 15 residues in the CDR3. The germline CDR1 and CDR2 sequences are MDHEN and SYDVKM. Trimming took off 6 bases at V and 2 bases at J, with 16 bases between the two ends. Together with reference TRBV28 and TRBJ2-5, the CDR3 gives the full variable domain: DVKVTQSSRYLVKRTGEKVFLECVQDMDHENMFWYRQDPGLGLRLIYFSYDVKMKEKGDIPEGYSVSREKKERFSLILESASTNQTSMYLCASSSPGTSQETQYFGPGTRLLVL.

This clonotype showed up many times. CDR3 bases: TGTGCCGGCCCCCGGAACACTGAAGCTTTCTTT. Amino acid sequence: CAGPRNTEAFF. This chain joins TRBV28 and TRBJ1-1, with unresolved D. The CDR3 length is 11 residues. The germline CDR1 and CDR2 sequences are MDHEN and SYDVKM. V was clipped by 11 bases and J by 1 base, with 8 bases between them.

This clonotype was counted at least ten times. The chain couples TRBV7-8 to TRBJ1-5; no firm D call. Germline assignment: CDR1 SGHVS and CDR2 FQNEAQ. With 3 bases removed from V and 5 bases from J, the gap between germline ends came to 8 bases. This CDR3 spans 13 amino acids. As DNA, the CDR3 is TGTGCCAGCAGCTTTAGCCCGGATCAGCCCCAGCATTTT. Its translation: CASSFSPDQPQHF.

This clonotype came up many times. The gene calls are TRBV5-1 and TRBJ1-4, with 10 bases matching TRBD1. The V segment lost 3 bases and the J segment 1 base; nucleotides outside the gene matches: 3. Looked up from germline, CDR1 is SGHRS and CDR2 is YFSETQ. The CDR3 has 16 residues. The CDR3 protein is CASSWTGGGTNEKLFF. The CDR3 bases are TGCGCCAGCAGCTGGACAGGGGGTGGAACTAATGAAAAACTGTTTTTT.

The CDR3 here is CSASQVQAGGRDEQYF. The CDR3 DNA is TGCAGTGCTAGTCAGGTTCAGGCAGGGGGCAGGGACGAGCAGTACTTC. This chain connects TRBV20-1 to TRBJ2-7; 8 nucleotides align to TRBD1. The CDR3 loop spans 16 amino acids. V lost 3 bases, J lost 5 bases, and 15 bases stayed unmatched. The germline gives CDR1 DFQATT, CDR2 SNEGSKA (reference sequence).

This clonotype has ten or more counts. The V and J genes are TRBV7-3 and TRBJ2-3; 10 bases fit TRBD1. Germline V gene sequence: CDR1 SGHTA, CDR2 FQGTGA. V gave up 4 bases and J gave up 4 bases; unmatched junction bases: 11. The CDR3 loop spans 17 amino acids. The CDR3 DNA sequence: TGTGCCAGCAGCTATTTGGGACAGGGGATGGCAGCAGATACGCAGTATTTT. Translated: CASSYLGQGMAADTQYF.

The genes are TRBV3-1 and TRBJ1-6; a possible D gene is TRBD1 (5 bases). V lost 6 bases, J lost 6 bases, and 18 bases lay in between. Per the germline V gene, CDR1 is LGHDT and CDR2 is YNNKEL (reference sequence). The CDR3 runs 16 residues. The CDR3 region has the DNA TGTGCCAGCAGTCCTAGGACAATAGAACTTAATTCACCCCTCCACTTT. Protein sequence: CASSPRTIELNSPLHF.

Note on this clonotype: A much larger clone lies one base from this, so it may be a read error. It is unclear where the CDR3 begins or ends on the DNA, so no DNA is shown, and the CDR3 is as TCRdb lists it. The chain employs TRBV7-3 and TRBJ1-1; no DNA check was done on the table's D call, TRBD1. CDR1 SGHTA and CDR2 FQGTGA come from the germline V gene. The CDR3 length equals 15 residues, ends included. The CDR3 loop reads CASSWGWGSATEASF.

This clonotype was seen repeatedly, ten times or more. One end of the junction fails to match germline, which may point to a read error. V is TRBV7-7 and J is TRBJ2-2; D is uncertain. Germline V gene data show CDR1 as SSHAT and CDR2 as FNYEAQ (reference sequence). This CDR3 spans 14 amino acids. This CDR3 is CASSLGVGTGELFF. The CDR3 bases are TGTGCTAGCAGCTTAGGAGTAGGGACCGGGGAGCTGTTTTTT.

This clonotype was found a few times. A read error may be the cause here, since a much bigger clone is one base away. The rearrangement uses TRBV6-1 and TRBJ2-3, with 9 bases lining up with TRBD2. This CDR3 is built from 15 residues. The V and J ends lost 7 bases and 2 bases, in that order; junction bases with no gene match: 7. Germline loops: CDR1 MNHNS, CDR2 SASEGT. The CDR3 sequence: CASKLGGRDTDTQYF. For the CDR3, the DNA is TGTGCCAGCAAACTGGGCGGGAGGGACACAGATACGCAGTATTTT.

The chain couples TRBV3-1 to TRBJ2-2; D perhaps matches TRBD1 (6 bases). Trimming removed 0 bases from V and 1 base from J, with 9 bases in between. CDR1 and CDR2 from the germline V gene are LGHDT and YNNKEL (reference sequence). The CDR3 has 16 amino acids. This CDR3 reads CASSQDLGGNTGELFF. The CDR3 coding sequence is TGTGCCAGCAGCCAAGATCTAGGGGGGAACACCGGGGAGCTGTTTTTT.

CDR3 loop: CASSQSETYEQYF. The DNA for the CDR3 is TGTGCCAGCTCGCAGTCCGAAACCTACGAGCAGTACTTC. This sequence joins TRBV18 and TRBJ2-7; D gene unclear. This CDR3 has 13 residues. CDR1 and CDR2 (germline): KGHSH, LQKENI. Trimming took off 6 bases at V and 2 bases at J, with 11 bases between the two ends.

The table lists this clonotype with many counts. The rearrangement links TRBV11-3 to TRBJ2-3; TRBD2 matches at 9 bases. The trim removed 5 bases at V and 6 bases at J, leaving 9 bases unmatched. Germline values: CDR1 SGHNT, CDR2 YENEEA. The CDR3 spans 15 residues. Here the CDR3 reads CASSLLAGAWDTQYF. The DNA for the CDR3 is TGTGCCAGCAGCCTCTTAGCGGGAGCTTGGGATACGCAGTATTTT.

This clonotype was found many times. V usage is TRBV20-1 and J usage is TRBJ2-7; D might be TRBD2 (5 bases). CDR1 DFQATT and CDR2 SNEGSKA come from the germline V gene (reference sequence). This CDR3 region has 15 residues. V was cut by 1 base and J by 3 bases, with 16 bases left in between. The CDR3 is CSARAPPAESYEQYF. The CDR3 DNA follows: TGCAGTGCTAGAGCCCCCCCAGCGGAGAGCTACGAGCAGTACTTC.

This clonotype was observed many times. The rearrangement links TRBV25-1 to TRBJ1-6, with 9 bases that match TRBD1. This CDR3 is 14 amino acids long. V trimming: 4 bases; J trimming: 5 bases; junction bases outside the gene matches: 0. The V gene's germline CDR1 is MGHDK and CDR2 SYGVNS. The CDR3 region is CASSGQGDNSPLHF. The DNA for the CDR3 is TGTGCCAGCAGTGGACAGGGGGATAATTCACCCCTCCACTTT.